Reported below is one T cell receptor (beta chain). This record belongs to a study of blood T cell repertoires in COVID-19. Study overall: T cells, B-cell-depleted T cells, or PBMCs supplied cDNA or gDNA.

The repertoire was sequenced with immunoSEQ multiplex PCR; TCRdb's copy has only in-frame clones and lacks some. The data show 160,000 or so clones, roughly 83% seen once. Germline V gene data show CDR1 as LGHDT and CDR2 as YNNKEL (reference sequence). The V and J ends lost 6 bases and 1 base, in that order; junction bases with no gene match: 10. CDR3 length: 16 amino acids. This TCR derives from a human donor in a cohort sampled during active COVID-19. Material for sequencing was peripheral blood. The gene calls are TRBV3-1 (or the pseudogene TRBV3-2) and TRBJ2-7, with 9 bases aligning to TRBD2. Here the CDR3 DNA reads TGTGCCAGCAGACTTGACCAAGCGGGAGGATCCTACGAGCAGTACTTC. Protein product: CASRLDQAGGSYEQYF.